The 19 T cell receptor beta chains presented below share a single source sample, sequenced in a study of blood T cells in healthy people across ages. A sample-barcoded 5' primer and a J-beta primer mix were used in a second PCR of about 7 to 11 cycles. TCRdb reprocessed the 5' RACE reads via MiXCR and lists one record per CDR3 protein. The sample has roughly 720,000 distinct CDR3 sequences; approximately 53% are singletons. What was sequenced was blood. The receptors stem from a man at least 80 years old in good health.

The CDR3 DNA is TGTGCCAGCAGCTCCCCCGGGACAGGAGACTATGGCTACACCTTC. Translating gives CASSSPGTGDYGYTF. This rearrangement joins TRBV7-8 to TRBJ1-2, with 8 bases that match TRBD1. The CDR3 is 15 residues long. Germline values: CDR1 SGHVS, CDR2 FQNEAQ. V lost 4 bases and J lost 3; bases outside the gene matches: 7. Full variable domain (remainder filled in from reference TRBV7-8 and TRBJ1-2): GAGVSQSPRYKVAKRGQDVALRCDPISGHVSLFWYQQALGQGPEFLTYFQNEAQLDKSGLPSDRFFAERPEGSVSTLKIQRTQQEDSAVYLCASSSPGTGDYGYTFGSGTRLTVV.

This clonotype was observed a few times. V and J are TRBV7-2 and TRBJ2-2; weak D call: TRBD1 (5 bases). CDR3 size: 15 residues. V lost 5 bases to trimming and J lost 8 bases, with 18 bases between them. Germline V gene data show CDR1 as SGHTA and CDR2 as FQGNSA. The CDR3 region has the DNA TGTGCCAGCAGCCCTGATGTGGGGCACGGAGGGGAGCTGTTTTTT. It encodes CASSPDVGHGGELFF.

The chain employs TRBV28 and TRBJ2-3; weak D call: TRBD1 (6 bases). From germline, CDR1 is MDHEN and CDR2 SYDVKM. There are 16 residues in the CDR3. The V end lost 4 bases, the J end lost 2 bases, and 16 bases lay between the germline ends. For the CDR3, the DNA is TGTGCCAGCAGTTCCTACAGGGACCTACCCACAGATACGCAGTATTTT. Its translation: CASSSYRDLPTDTQYF.

Turning to this clonotype: A read error may produce the germline difference seen at one junction end. V is TRBV7-9 and J is TRBJ2-1, with 12 bases that match TRBD2. The CDR3 covers 15 residues. Germline-derived CDR1 and CDR2 are SEHNR and FQNEAQ (reference sequence). The CDR3 reads CASSLAGGPTDEQFF. The CDR3 bases are TGTGCCAGCAGCCTAGCGGGAGGGCCGACAGATGAGCAGTTCTTC.

V usage is TRBV9 and J usage is TRBJ1-1; D remains ambiguous. Trimming took off 0 bases at V and 5 bases at J, with 11 bases between the two ends. Germline values: CDR1 SGDLS, CDR2 YYNGEE. The CDR3 runs to 14 residues. This CDR3 is CASSVEGGKTEAFF. CDR3 coding DNA: TGTGCCAGCAGCGTAGAAGGAGGGAAAACTGAAGCTTTCTTT.

In its sample, this clonotype was seen many times. J is TRBJ1-2 and V is TRBV6-5, with D possibly TRBD1 on 6 matching bases. The CDR3 runs to 12 residues. Germline V gene sequence: CDR1 MNHEY, CDR2 SVGAGI. V was trimmed by 6 bases and J by 8 bases, leaving 13 bases between them. The CDR3 DNA reads as TGTGCCAGCAGCCTAGGAGGGGGAGGCTACACCTTC. It codes for CASSLGGGGYTF.

This sequence joins TRBV24-1 and TRBJ2-1; possibly TRBD1 or TRBD2 for D (5 bases each). Looked up from germline, CDR1 is KGHDR and CDR2 is SFDVKD. The length of the CDR3 is 18 residues. Trimming took 2 bases from V and 0 from J, leaving 16 bases between them. The CDR3 spells CATSDWGTGSSSYNEQFF. For the CDR3, the DNA is TGTGCCACCAGTGATTGGGGGACGGGGTCCAGCTCCTACAATGAGCAGTTCTTC.

The chain carries TRBV5-1 and TRBJ2-7; tentatively, D is TRBD2 (5 bases). Trimming removed 4 bases at V and 6 bases at J, with 20 bases between. CDR1 and CDR2 from the germline V gene are SGHRS and YFSETQ. CDR3 length: 15 amino acids. The DNA for the CDR3 is TGCGCCAGCAGCCCCTGGATGGCGGGTCGCGGCGAGCAGTACTTC. Amino acids: CASSPWMAGRGEQYF.

The V and J genes are TRBV10-3 and TRBJ2-6; D is ambiguous. Looked up from germline, CDR1 is ENHRY and CDR2 is SYGVKD. This CDR3 has 16 residues. The V end was cut by 0 bases, the J end by 1 base, with 7 bases between. The CDR3 region has the DNA TGTGCCATCAGTGAGTCGATGGCGTCTGGGGCCAACGTCCTGACTTTC. Translation: CAISESMASGANVLTF.

The chain uses TRBV24-1 and TRBJ2-1; D possibly corresponds to TRBD1 (6 bases). CDR1 is KGHDR and CDR2 is SFDVKD in the germline V gene. This CDR3 is built from 14 residues. V gave up 4 bases and J gave up 4 bases, with 10 bases separating them. CDR3 sequence: CATSEGTGYNEQFF. The CDR3, as DNA: TGTGCCACCAGTGAGGGAACAGGGTACAATGAGCAGTTCTTC.

The chain combines TRBV6-1 with TRBJ1-1, with TRBD1 matching over 8 bases. Trimming cost V 5 bases and J 1 base; bases outside gene matches: 3. The germline V gene encodes CDR1 MNHNS and CDR2 SASEGT. CDR3 length: 14 residues. The CDR3 DNA is TGTGCCAGCAGTATCGGACAGGGGAACACTGAAGCTTTCTTT. This gives the protein CASSIGQGNTEAFF.

In this sample, this clonotype turned up a few times. The chain joins TRBV24-1 to TRBJ2-5; TRBD1 matches 9 bases. Germline CDR1 reads KGHDR; CDR2 reads SFDVKD. The CDR3 contains 15 residues. J gave up 5 bases and V 1 base, and 4 bases lay outside the gene matches. CDR3 loop: CATSDFTGGLETQYF. The CDR3, as DNA: TGTGCCACCAGTGATTTCACAGGGGGCTTGGAGACCCAGTACTTC.

The V gene is TRBV19, the J gene TRBJ2-1; 9 nucleotides line up with TRBD1. Germline lookup yields CDR1 LNHDA and CDR2 SQIVND (reference sequence). The CDR3 has 16 amino acids. V lost 1 base to trimming and J lost 4 bases; unmatched junction nucleotides: 5. The CDR3 DNA reads as TGTGCCAGTAGTATAGGACAGGGGGTCTCTTACAATGAGCAGTTCTTC. This sequence encodes CASSIGQGVSYNEQFF.

Note on this clonotype: A much larger clone lies one base from this, so it may be a read error. The rearrangement links TRBV4-2 to TRBJ2-1, with 9 bases aligning to TRBD2. Germline V gene sequence: CDR1 LGHNA, CDR2 YNFKEQ. V was clipped by 4 bases and J by 8 bases; unmatched bases: 15. The CDR3 loop spans 17 amino acids. CDR3 nucleotide sequence: TGTGCCAGCAGCCTAGAATCCGGGCTAGCGGGATTCTATGAGCAGTTCTTC. This sequence encodes CASSLESGLAGFYEQFF.

The CDR3 DNA reads as TGTGCCAGCAGCTCCCAACAACAACACCTTAGCGGGGGTACAGAGACCCAGTACTTC. Protein sequence: CASSSQQQHLSGGTETQYF. The chain carries TRBV4-2 and TRBJ2-7; 9 positions match TRBD2. The J call is in doubt because the DNA end fits TRBJ2-5 better. The germline V gene has CDR1 LGHNA and CDR2 YNFKEQ. CDR3 size: 19 residues.

The rearrangement links TRBV6-6 to TRBJ2-7; D uncertain. The CDR3 extends over 15 amino acids. V was cut by 7 bases and J by 0 bases, with 16 bases left in between. Germline CDR1 MNHNY, CDR2 SVGAGI (reference sequence). The CDR3 DNA sequence: TGTGCCAGCAAGAACAGTAGGGCGAGCTCCTACGAGCAGTACTTC. Its translation is CASKNSRASSYEQYF.

The chain employs TRBV7-2 and TRBJ2-7; 7 bases are shared with TRBD2. The V and J ends lost 5 bases and 1 base, in that order; junction bases with no gene match: 5. This CDR3 has 14 residues. The V gene's germline CDR1 is SGHTA and CDR2 FQGNSA. The CDR3: CASSRDYRSYEQYF. CDR3 nucleotides: TGTGCCAGCAGCCGGGACTATCGTTCCTACGAGCAGTACTTC.

J is TRBJ2-1 and V is TRBV20-1; no clear D. Per germline, CDR1 DFQATT and CDR2 SNEGSKA (reference sequence). CDR3 length equals 15 residues. V dropped 6 bases and J dropped 0 bases, with 15 bases sitting between them. The CDR3 spells CSAPPRASSYNEQFF. CDR3 in DNA: TGCAGTGCCCCCCCTCGCGCTAGCTCCTACAATGAGCAGTTCTTC.

This chain connects TRBV7-2 to TRBJ2-3, with 8 positions matching TRBD2. The CDR3 has 16 amino acids. CDR1 SGHTA and CDR2 FQGNSA come from the germline V gene. The junction had 17 bases not matched to a gene; V was cut back by 1 base and J by 14 bases. The CDR3 protein is CASSLESSGSNRYAYF. CDR3 DNA: TGTGCCAGCAGCTTAGAGTCTAGCGGGTCGAACAGATACGCGTATTTT.